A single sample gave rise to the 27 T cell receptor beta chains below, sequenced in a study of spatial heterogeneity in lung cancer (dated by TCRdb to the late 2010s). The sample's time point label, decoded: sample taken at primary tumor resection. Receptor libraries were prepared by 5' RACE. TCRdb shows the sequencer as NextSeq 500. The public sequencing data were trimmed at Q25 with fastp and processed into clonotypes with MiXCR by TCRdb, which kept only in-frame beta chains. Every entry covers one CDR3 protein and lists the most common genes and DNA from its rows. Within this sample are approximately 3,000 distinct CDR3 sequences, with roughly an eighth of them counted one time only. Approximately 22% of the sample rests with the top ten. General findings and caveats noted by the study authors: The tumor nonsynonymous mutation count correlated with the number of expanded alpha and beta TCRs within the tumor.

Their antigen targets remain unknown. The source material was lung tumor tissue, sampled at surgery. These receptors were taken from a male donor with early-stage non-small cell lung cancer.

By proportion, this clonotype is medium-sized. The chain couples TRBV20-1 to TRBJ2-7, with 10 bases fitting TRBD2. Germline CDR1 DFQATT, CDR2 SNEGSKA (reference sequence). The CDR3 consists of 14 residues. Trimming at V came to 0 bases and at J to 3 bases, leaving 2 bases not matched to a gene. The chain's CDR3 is CSARDASGSYEQYF. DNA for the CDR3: TGCAGTGCTAGAGACGCTAGCGGGAGCTACGAGCAGTACTTC.

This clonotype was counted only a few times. This CDR3 reads CASSLGRDPRGTQYF. DNA of the CDR3: TGTGCCAGCAGCTTAGGAAGGGACCCAAGGGGGACGCAGTATTTT. The chain uses TRBV11-1 and TRBJ2-3; D might be TRBD1 (6 bases). Germline CDR1 and CDR2: SGHAT and FQDESV (reference sequence). CDR3 length: 15 amino acids. V lost 1 base and J 9 bases, leaving 17 bases between the germline ends.

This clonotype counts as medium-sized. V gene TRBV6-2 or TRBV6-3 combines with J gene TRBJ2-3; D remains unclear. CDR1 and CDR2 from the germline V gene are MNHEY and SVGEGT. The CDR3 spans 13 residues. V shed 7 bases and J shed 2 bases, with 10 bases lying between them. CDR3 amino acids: CASTRDNTDTQYF. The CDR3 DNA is TGTGCCAGCACCCGAGATAACACAGATACGCAGTATTTT.

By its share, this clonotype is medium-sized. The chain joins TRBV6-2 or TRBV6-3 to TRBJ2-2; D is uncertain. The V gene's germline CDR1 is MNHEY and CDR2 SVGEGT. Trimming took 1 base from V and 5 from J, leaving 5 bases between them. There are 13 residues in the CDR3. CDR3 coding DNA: TGTGCCAGCAGTTACTGGGAAACCGGGGAGCTGTTTTTT. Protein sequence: CASSYWETGELFF.

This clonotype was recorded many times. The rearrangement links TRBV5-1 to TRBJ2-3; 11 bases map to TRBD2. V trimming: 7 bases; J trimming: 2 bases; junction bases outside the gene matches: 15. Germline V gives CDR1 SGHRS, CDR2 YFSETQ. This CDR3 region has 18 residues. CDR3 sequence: CASARRGLADDNTDTQYF. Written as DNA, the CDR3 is TGCGCCAGCGCCCGACGGGGACTAGCGGATGACAACACAGATACGCAGTATTTT.

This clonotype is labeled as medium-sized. The CDR3 DNA reads as TGCGCCAGCAGCCATTCAACAGGGGTTTATCAGCCCCAGCATTTT. This gives the protein CASSHSTGVYQPQHF. The chain employs TRBV4-1 and TRBJ1-5, with 7 positions matching TRBD1. CDR3 length equals 15 residues. With 3 bases clipped from V and 5 bases from J, the junction kept 7 bases outside the gene matches. Germline V gene sequence: CDR1 MGHRA, CDR2 YSYEKL.

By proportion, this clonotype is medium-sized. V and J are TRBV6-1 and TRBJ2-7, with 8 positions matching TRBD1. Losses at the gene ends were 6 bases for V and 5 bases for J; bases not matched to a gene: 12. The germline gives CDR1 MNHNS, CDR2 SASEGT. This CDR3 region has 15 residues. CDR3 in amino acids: CASRNTGQGFNEQYF. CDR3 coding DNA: TGTGCCAGCAGAAACACAGGACAGGGTTTCAACGAGCAGTACTTC.

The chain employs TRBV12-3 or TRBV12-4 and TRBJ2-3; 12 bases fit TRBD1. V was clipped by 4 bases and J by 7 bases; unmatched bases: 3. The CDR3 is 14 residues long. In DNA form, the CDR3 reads TGTGCCAGCAGTTGGGACAGGGGGCATCATACGCAGTATTTT. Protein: CASSWDRGHHTQYF.

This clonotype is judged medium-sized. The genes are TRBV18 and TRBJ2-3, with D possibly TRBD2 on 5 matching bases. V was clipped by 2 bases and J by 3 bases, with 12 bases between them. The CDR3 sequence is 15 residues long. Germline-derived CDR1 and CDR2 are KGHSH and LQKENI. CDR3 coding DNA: TGTGCCAGCTCACCAGGCGGGCCGATGACAGATACGCAGTATTTT. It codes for CASSPGGPMTDTQYF. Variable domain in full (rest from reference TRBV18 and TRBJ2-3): NAGVMQNPRHLVRRRGQEARLRCSPMKGHSHVYWYRQLPEEGLKFMVYLQKENIIDESGMPKERFSAEFPKEGPSILRIQQVVRGDSAAYFCASSPGGPMTDTQYFGPGTRLTVL.

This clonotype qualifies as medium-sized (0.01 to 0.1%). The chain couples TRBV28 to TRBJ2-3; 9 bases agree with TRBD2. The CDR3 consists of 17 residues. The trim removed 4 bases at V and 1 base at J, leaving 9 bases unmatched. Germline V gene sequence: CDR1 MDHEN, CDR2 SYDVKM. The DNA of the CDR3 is TGTGCCAGCAGTTCCAATCGACTAGCGGAGGGCACAGATACGCAGTATTTT. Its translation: CASSSNRLAEGTDTQYF.

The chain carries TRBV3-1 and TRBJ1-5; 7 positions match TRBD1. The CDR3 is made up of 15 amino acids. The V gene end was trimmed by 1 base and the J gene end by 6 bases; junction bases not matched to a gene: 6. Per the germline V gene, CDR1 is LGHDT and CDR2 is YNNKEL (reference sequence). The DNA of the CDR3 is TGTGCCAGCAGCCAAGGTCACAGGGGTGGTCAGCCCCAGCATTTT. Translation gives CASSQGHRGGQPQHF.

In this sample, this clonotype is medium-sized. The CDR3 sequence: CASSPLGNQETQYF. The CDR3 DNA reads as TGTGCCAGCAGCCCTCTTGGCAACCAAGAGACCCAGTACTTC. The chain joins TRBV9 to TRBJ2-5; the D is unclear. V gave up 4 bases and J gave up 0 bases, with 10 bases separating them. The CDR3 is 14 amino acids. The germline V gene encodes CDR1 SGDLS and CDR2 YYNGEE.

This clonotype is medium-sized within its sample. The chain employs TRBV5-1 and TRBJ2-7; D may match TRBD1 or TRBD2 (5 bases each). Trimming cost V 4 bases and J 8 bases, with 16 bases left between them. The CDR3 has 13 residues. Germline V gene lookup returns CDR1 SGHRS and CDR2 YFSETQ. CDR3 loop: CASSQGTSPQQYF. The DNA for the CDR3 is TGCGCCAGCAGCCAAGGGACCAGTCCCCAGCAGTACTTC.

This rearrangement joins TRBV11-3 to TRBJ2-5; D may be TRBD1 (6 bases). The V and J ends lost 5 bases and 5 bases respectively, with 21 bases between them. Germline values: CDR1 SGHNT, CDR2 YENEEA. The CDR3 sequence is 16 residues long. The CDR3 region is CASSTRSAQGVETQYF. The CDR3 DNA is TGTGCCAGCAGCACCCGGAGCGCACAGGGTGTGGAGACCCAGTACTTC.

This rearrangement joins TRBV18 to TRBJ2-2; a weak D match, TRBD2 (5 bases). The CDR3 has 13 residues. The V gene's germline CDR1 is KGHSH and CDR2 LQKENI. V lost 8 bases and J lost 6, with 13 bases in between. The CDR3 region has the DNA TGTGCCAGCCCCCTTGAGGGCGCCGGGGAGCTGTTTTTT. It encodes CASPLEGAGELFF.

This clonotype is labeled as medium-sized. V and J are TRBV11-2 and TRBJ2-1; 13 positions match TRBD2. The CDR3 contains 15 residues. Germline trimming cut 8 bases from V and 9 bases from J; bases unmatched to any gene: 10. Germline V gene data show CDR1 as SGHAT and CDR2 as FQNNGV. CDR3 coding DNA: TGTGCCAGCTCCCGACTAGCGGGAGGCGGAGTTGAGCAGTTCTTC. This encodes CASSRLAGGGVEQFF.

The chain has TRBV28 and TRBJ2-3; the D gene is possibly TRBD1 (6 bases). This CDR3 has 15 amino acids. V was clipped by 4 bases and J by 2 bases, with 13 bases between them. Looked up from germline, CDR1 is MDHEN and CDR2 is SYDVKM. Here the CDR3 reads CASSYIGDTTDTQYF. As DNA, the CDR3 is TGTGCCAGCAGTTATATAGGGGACACCACAGATACGCAGTATTTT.

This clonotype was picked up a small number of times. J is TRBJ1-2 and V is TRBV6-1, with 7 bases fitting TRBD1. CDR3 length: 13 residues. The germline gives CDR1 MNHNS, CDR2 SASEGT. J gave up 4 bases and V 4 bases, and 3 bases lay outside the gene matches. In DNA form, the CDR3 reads TGTGCCAGCAGTGCTCAGGGGGTCTATGGCTACACCTTC. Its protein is CASSAQGVYGYTF.

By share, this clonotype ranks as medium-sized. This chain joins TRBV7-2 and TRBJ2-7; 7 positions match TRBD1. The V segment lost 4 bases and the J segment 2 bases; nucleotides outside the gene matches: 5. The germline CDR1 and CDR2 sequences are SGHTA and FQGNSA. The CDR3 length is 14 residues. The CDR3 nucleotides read TGTGCCAGCAGCTCCCGGGACAGCACCTACGAGCAGTACTTC. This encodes CASSSRDSTYEQYF.

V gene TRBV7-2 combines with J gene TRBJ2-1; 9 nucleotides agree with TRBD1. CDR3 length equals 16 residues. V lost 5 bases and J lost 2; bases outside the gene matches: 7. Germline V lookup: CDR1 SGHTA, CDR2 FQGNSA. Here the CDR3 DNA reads TGTGCCAGCAGCCGAAAAGGGACAGGGACCTACAATGAGCAGTTCTTC. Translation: CASSRKGTGTYNEQFF. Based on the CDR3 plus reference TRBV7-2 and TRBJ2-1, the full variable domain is GAGVSQSPSNKVTEKGKDVELRCDPISGHTALYWYRQSLGQGLEFLIYFQGNSAPDKSGLPSDRFSAERTGGSVSTLTIQRTQQEDSAVYLCASSRKGTGTYNEQFFGPGTRLTVL.

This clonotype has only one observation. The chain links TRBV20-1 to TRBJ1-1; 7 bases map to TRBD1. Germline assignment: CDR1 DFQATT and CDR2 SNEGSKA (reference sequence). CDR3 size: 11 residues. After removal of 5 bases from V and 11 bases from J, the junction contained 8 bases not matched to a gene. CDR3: CSAPDREQAFF. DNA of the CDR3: TGCAGTGCTCCTGACAGGGAACAGGCTTTCTTT.

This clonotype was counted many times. The CDR3 DNA is TGTGCCAGCAGTTTATTTTTCGGGCTAGCGGGATTCTACGAGCAGTACTTC. This codes for CASSLFFGLAGFYEQYF. J is TRBJ2-7 and V is TRBV27, with TRBD2 matching over 9 bases. V was pared by 1 base and J by 3 bases, with 10 bases of the junction left unmatched. The V gene's germline CDR1 is MNHEY and CDR2 SMNVEV (reference sequence). The CDR3 runs to 17 residues.

The CDR3 loop reads CASSWGDEQFF. The CDR3 DNA is TGTGCCAGCAGCTGGGGGGATGAGCAGTTCTTC. The chain joins TRBV11-2 to TRBJ2-1, with a tentative D call TRBD2 (6 bases). This CDR3 spans 11 amino acids. The V gene lost 4 bases and the J gene lost 8 bases, with 6 bases spanning the gap. Per germline, CDR1 SGHAT and CDR2 FQNNGV. Combining the CDR3 with reference TRBV11-2 and TRBJ2-1 gives the whole variable domain EAGVAQSPRYKIIEKRQSVAFWCNPISGHATLYWYQQILGQGPKLLIQFQNNGVVDDSQLPKDRFSAERLKGVDSTLKIQPAKLEDSAVYLCASSWGDEQFFGPGTRLTVL.

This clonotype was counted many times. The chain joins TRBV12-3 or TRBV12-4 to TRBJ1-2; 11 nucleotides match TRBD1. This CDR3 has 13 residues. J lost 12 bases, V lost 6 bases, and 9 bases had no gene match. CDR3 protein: CASRPWTGGENTF. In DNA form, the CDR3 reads TGTGCCAGCAGGCCCTGGACAGGGGGCGAAAACACCTTC.

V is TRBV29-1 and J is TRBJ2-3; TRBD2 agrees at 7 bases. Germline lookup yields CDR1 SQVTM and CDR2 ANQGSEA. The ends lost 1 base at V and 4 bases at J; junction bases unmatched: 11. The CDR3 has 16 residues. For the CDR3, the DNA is TGCAGCGTTGAAGCCCCCGGACTAGGGGTCGCAGATACGCAGTATTTT. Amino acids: CSVEAPGLGVADTQYF.

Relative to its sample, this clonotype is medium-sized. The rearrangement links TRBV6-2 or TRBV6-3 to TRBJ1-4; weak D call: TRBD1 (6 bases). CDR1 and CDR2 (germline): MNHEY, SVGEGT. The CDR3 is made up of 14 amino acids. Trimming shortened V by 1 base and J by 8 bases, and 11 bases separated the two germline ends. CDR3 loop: CASSYYGTSEKLFF. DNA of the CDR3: TGTGCCAGCAGTTACTATGGGACATCGGAAAAACTGTTTTTT.

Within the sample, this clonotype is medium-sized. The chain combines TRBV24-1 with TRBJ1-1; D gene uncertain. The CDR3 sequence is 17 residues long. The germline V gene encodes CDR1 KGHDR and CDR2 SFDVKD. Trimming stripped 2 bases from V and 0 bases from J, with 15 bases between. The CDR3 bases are TGTGCCACCAGTGATTCCCGGCGTGGACGGATGAACACTGAAGCTTTCTTT. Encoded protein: CATSDSRRGRMNTEAFF.